What follows are 29 T cell receptor beta chains derived from one specimen sequenced in a study of cytomegalovirus exposure and HLA in healthy donors. PCR used 60 Vbeta primers and 13 Jbeta primers. Repertoires were generated with immunoSEQ multiplex PCR, while TCRdb's copy carries only in-frame clones and drops some. The sample lists 80,000 to 100,000 clones, more than 65% seen once, with about a sixth in the top ten. The sample comprised PBMCs. All receptors come from a young woman in good health and CMV-seropositive.

The rearrangement uses TRBV27 and TRBJ1-5; the match to TRBD1 covers 10 bases. The CDR3 is 15 amino acids. Germline V lookup: CDR1 MNHEY, CDR2 SMNVEV (reference sequence). The V and J ends lost 6 bases and 6 bases, in that order; junction bases with no gene match: 8. CDR3 region: CASRDRGEYGQPQHF. CDR3 sequence (DNA): TGTGCCAGCAGGGACAGGGGGGAATACGGTCAGCCCCAGCATTTT.

The rearrangement uses TRBV10-3 and TRBJ2-5; 8 bases agree with TRBD1. The germline gives CDR1 ENHRY, CDR2 SYGVKD. The CDR3 runs to 14 residues. J gave up 5 bases and V 3 bases, and 5 bases lay outside the gene matches. CDR3 DNA sequence: TGTGCCATCAGTGACGGACAGGGCGGGGAGACCCAGTACTTC. It codes for CAISDGQGGETQYF.

In its sample, this clone was seen a few times. The J gene is TRBJ2-6, the V gene TRBV6-4; the D gene is possibly TRBD2 (5 bases). Trimming left V 6 bases short and J 3 bases short, with 9 bases between. This CDR3 comprises 14 residues. CDR1 and CDR2 from the germline V gene are MRHNA and SNTAGT. CDR3 nucleotide sequence: TGTGCCAGCAGAGAGGACTTTGGGGCCAACGTCCTGACTTTC. This gives the protein CASREDFGANVLTF.

The rearrangement uses TRBV18 and TRBJ2-5; D ambiguous. Looked up from germline, CDR1 is KGHSH and CDR2 is LQKENI. Trimming shortened V by 3 bases and J by 0 bases, and 8 bases separated the two germline ends. CDR3 size: 14 residues. Here the CDR3 reads CASSPNGYQETQYF. In DNA form, the CDR3 reads TGTGCCAGCTCACCTAACGGTTACCAAGAGACCCAGTACTTC.

This clone was picked up a small number of times. The rearrangement uses TRBV4-1 and TRBJ1-2; tentatively, D is TRBD1 (6 bases). This CDR3 has 16 amino acids. Per germline, CDR1 MGHRA and CDR2 YSYEKL. V dropped 2 bases and J dropped 10 bases, with 23 bases sitting between them. DNA of the CDR3: TGCGCCAGCAGCCAAACCCCTGGACAGACCTATGGGCACTACACCTTC. Translation: CASSQTPGQTYGHYTF.

CDR3 amino acids: CASSQFRSYNEQFF. In nucleotides, the CDR3 is TGCGCCAGCAGTCAATTTCGGTCCTACAATGAGCAGTTCTTC. This chain links TRBV23-1 with TRBJ2-1; D is uncertain. TRBV23-1 is marked as an open reading frame, function uncertain. Trimming pared 1 base from V and 1 base from J, leaving 5 bases between. CDR3 length equals 14 residues.

The chain is built from TRBV19 and TRBJ2-7, with 10 bases lining up with TRBD2. From germline, CDR1 is LNHDA and CDR2 SQIVND (reference sequence). J gave up 6 bases and V 3 bases, and 14 bases lay outside the gene matches. The CDR3 extends over 17 amino acids. The CDR3 DNA reads TGTGCCAGTAGTATTGTGGCGGGGGTAGCGGGAGGCGGCGAGCAGTACTTC. Its translation is CASSIVAGVAGGGEQYF.

This chain uses TRBV5-1 with TRBJ2-1; a weak D match, TRBD2 (7 bases). Trimming left V 6 bases short and J 1 base short, with 17 bases between. This CDR3 is built from 16 residues. Germline-derived CDR1 and CDR2 are SGHRS and YFSETQ. CDR3: CASTPGGLLSYNEQFF. The CDR3 coding sequence is TGCGCCAGCACTCCGGGGGGCCTTCTATCCTACAATGAGCAGTTCTTC.

The chain links TRBV5-4 to TRBJ2-1; D may be TRBD1 (5 bases). CDR3 length: 14 residues. CDR1 is SGHNT, CDR2 YYREEE, per germline (reference sequence). V lost 1 base and J lost 8, with 13 bases in between. The CDR3 loop is CASSLRGTRDEQFF. Here the CDR3 DNA reads TGTGCCAGCAGCTTGAGGGGAACCAGGGATGAGCAGTTCTTC. Together with reference TRBV5-4 and TRBJ2-1, the CDR3 gives the full variable domain: ETGVTQSPTHLIKTRGQQVTLRCSSQSGHNTVSWYQQALGQGPQFIFQYYREEENGRGNFPPRFSGLQFPNYSSELNVNALELDDSALYLCASSLRGTRDEQFFGPGTRLTVL.

V usage is TRBV4-1 and J usage is TRBJ2-7; 10 bases match TRBD1. J was trimmed by 9 bases and V by 0 bases; bases with no gene match: 5. CDR1 is MGHRA, CDR2 YSYEKL, per germline. This CDR3 comprises 14 residues. The CDR3 spells CASSQEGTGVAQYF. DNA of the CDR3: TGCGCCAGCAGCCAAGAAGGGACAGGGGTGGCGCAGTACTTC.

The chain joins TRBV11-2 to TRBJ1-3; perhaps TRBD1 as D (5 bases). The CDR3 runs to 15 residues. Trimming removed 5 bases from V and 4 bases from J, with 15 bases in between. Germline-derived CDR1 and CDR2 are SGHAT and FQNNGV. In DNA, the CDR3 is TGTGCCAGCAGCATCCACGGGGGAGGGGGAAACACCATATATTTT. Translated: CASSIHGGGGNTIYF.

In its sample, this clone was seen once. The CDR3 spells CASSPTGTSAYEQYF. The CDR3, as DNA: TGTGCCAGCAGTCCAACCGGGACTAGTGCCTACGAGCAGTACTTC. The genes are TRBV9 and TRBJ2-7; TRBD2 aligns across 8 bases. Germline CDR1 is SGDLS and CDR2 is YYNGEE. V shed 5 bases and J 2 bases; nucleotides not matched to a gene: 9. This CDR3 is 15 amino acids long. Complete variable domain (other parts from reference TRBV9 and TRBJ2-7): DSGVTQTPKHLITATGQRVTLRCSPRSGDLSVYWYQQSLDQGLQFLIQYYNGEERAKGNILERFSAQQFPDLHSELNLSSLELGDSALYFCASSPTGTSAYEQYFGPGTRLTVT.

This clone occurred a few times. The gene calls are TRBV19 and TRBJ1-2; D may be TRBD1 (6 bases). The CDR3 has 12 residues. V was clipped by 10 bases and J by 6 bases, with 15 bases between them. Germline CDR1 reads LNHDA; CDR2 reads SQIVND (reference sequence). The CDR3 sequence: CATEQGRHGYTF. CDR3 nucleotide sequence: TGTGCCACAGAACAGGGACGCCATGGCTACACCTTC.

The rearrangement links TRBV7-2 to TRBJ1-3, with 7 bases fitting TRBD1. Germline V lookup: CDR1 SGHTA, CDR2 FQGNSA. This CDR3 has 14 residues. The V gene end was trimmed by 5 bases and the J gene end by 7 bases; junction bases not matched to a gene: 8. CDR3 coding DNA: TGTGCCAGCAGCATAAAGGGACAGAGGAACACCATATATTTT. It encodes CASSIKGQRNTIYF.

As regards this clone: The junction differs from germline at one of its ends, possibly a read error. The chain is built from TRBV7-9 and TRBJ2-1; D is possibly TRBD2 (5 bases). The CDR3 length is 14 residues. Germline V gene lookup returns CDR1 SEHNR and CDR2 FQNEAQ (reference sequence). The CDR3 DNA follows: TGTGCCAGCAGCCGGGGAGCTCGAAACAATGGGCAGTTCTTC. It specifies CASSRGARNNGQFF. Full variable domain (outside the CDR3, taken from reference TRBV7-9 and TRBJ2-1): DTGVSQNPRHKITKRGQNVTFRCDPISEHNRLYWYRQTLGQGPEFLTYFQNEAQLEKSRLLSDRFSAERPKGSFSTLEIQRTEQGDSAMYLCASSRGARNNGQFFGPGTRLTVL.

The J gene is TRBJ1-2, the V gene TRBV6-6, with D possibly being TRBD1 (5 bases). Trimming removed 5 bases from V and 5 bases from J, with 6 bases in between. Germline V gene data show CDR1 as MNHNY and CDR2 as SVGAGI (reference sequence). The CDR3 length is 11 residues. In nucleotides, the CDR3 is TGTGCCAGCAGTGGGGGGTATGGCTACACCTTC. Its protein product is CASSGGYGYTF.

V gene TRBV28 combines with J gene TRBJ1-3; tentative D call: TRBD1 (6 bases). CDR1 is MDHEN and CDR2 is SYDVKM in the germline V gene. The length of the CDR3 is 14 residues. The V end was cut by 4 bases, the J end by 0 bases, with 7 bases between. This chain's CDR3 is CASSSGHSGNTIYF. The CDR3 DNA reads TGTGCCAGCAGTTCGGGACACTCTGGAAACACCATATATTTT.

The chain recombines TRBV9 with TRBJ2-5; 11 nucleotides agree with TRBD1. The CDR3 has 16 residues. Per the germline V gene, CDR1 is SGDLS and CDR2 is YYNGEE. The V segment lost 0 bases and the J segment 5 bases; nucleotides outside the gene matches: 6. The CDR3 protein is CASSVGPGQGAETQYF. The DNA of the CDR3 is TGTGCCAGCAGCGTAGGGCCCGGACAGGGGGCCGAGACCCAGTACTTC. The full variable domain, with the rest looked up from reference TRBV9 and TRBJ2-5, is DSGVTQTPKHLITATGQRVTLRCSPRSGDLSVYWYQQSLDQGLQFLIQYYNGEERAKGNILERFSAQQFPDLHSELNLSSLELGDSALYFCASSVGPGQGAETQYFGPGTRLLVL.

In its sample, this clone was seen a few times. This chain connects TRBV5-1 to TRBJ2-2, with D perhaps TRBD2 (7 bases). The CDR3 has 15 residues. CDR1 is SGHRS and CDR2 is YFSETQ in the germline V gene. V was cut by 3 bases and J by 1 base, with 10 bases left in between. Here the CDR3 reads CASSWGGQNTGELFF. For the CDR3, the DNA is TGCGCCAGCAGCTGGGGGGGGCAGAACACCGGGGAGCTGTTTTTT.

The gene calls are TRBV7-9 and TRBJ2-1; TRBD2 might be the D (5 bases). This CDR3 spans 12 amino acids. Trimming stripped 1 base from V and 10 bases from J, with 8 bases between. The V gene's germline CDR1 is SEHNR and CDR2 FQNEAQ (reference sequence). The CDR3 nucleotides read TGTGCCAGCAGCTTAGGACGCGGGGAGCAGTTCTTC. Residues: CASSLGRGEQFF.

The V gene is TRBV6-5, the J gene TRBJ2-7; D perhaps matches TRBD1 (5 bases). There are 15 residues in the CDR3. Germline V gene data show CDR1 as MNHEY and CDR2 as SVGAGI. V lost 2 bases, J lost 2 bases, and 13 bases lay in between. The CDR3: CASSYGYRKTYEQYF. The CDR3 nucleotides read TGTGCCAGCAGTTACGGCTACAGGAAGACCTACGAGCAGTACTTC.

The chain is built from TRBV6-5 and TRBJ1-2, with D possibly matching TRBD1 (5 bases). This CDR3 contains 11 residues. V was pared by 4 bases and J by 7 bases, with 7 bases between. Germline V gene sequence: CDR1 MNHEY, CDR2 SVGAGI. The CDR3 DNA reads TGTGCCAGCAGTTGGGGGGGTGGCTACACCTTC. Translation: CASSWGGGYTF.

As for this clone: Other DNA sequences in this sample translate to the same CDR3. This rearrangement joins TRBV9 to TRBJ1-5; 8 bases are shared with TRBD1. The CDR3 has 15 residues. V lost 0 bases and J lost 4; bases outside the gene matches: 3. Germline CDR1 and CDR2: SGDLS and YYNGEE. This CDR3 is CASSVGTGGNQPQHF. In DNA form, the CDR3 reads TGTGCCAGCAGCGTAGGAACAGGGGGAAATCAGCCCCAGCATTTT.

This clone was seen more than once but under ten times. The V gene is TRBV7-9, the J gene TRBJ2-1; possibly TRBD2 for D (5 bases). The germline CDR1 and CDR2 sequences are SEHNR and FQNEAQ (reference sequence). The CDR3 runs 14 residues. Between the trimmed V and J ends, which lost 3 bases and 8 bases, there was a span of 14 bases. In DNA, the CDR3 is TGTGCCAGCAGCTTTCAGGCCGGGGTCGATGAGCAGTTCTTC. It yields the protein CASSFQAGVDEQFF.

The chain recombines TRBV2 with TRBJ1-6, with 8 bases matching TRBD1. CDR3 length: 18 residues. CDR1 SNHLY and CDR2 FYNNEI come from the germline V gene. V was pared by 2 bases and J by 0 bases, with 6 bases of the junction left unmatched. DNA of the CDR3: TGTGCCAGCAGTGAAAAGGACAGGGCGAGCTCCTATAATTCACCCCTCCACTTT. This sequence encodes CASSEKDRASSYNSPLHF.

The CDR3 reads CASSRDSNTEAFF. The CDR3 DNA reads as TGTGCCAGCAGTCGCGACAGTAACACTGAAGCTTTCTTT. V usage is TRBV28 and J usage is TRBJ1-1; TRBD1 might be the D (5 bases). This CDR3 is built from 13 residues. In germline, CDR1 is MDHEN, CDR2 SYDVKM. Trimming took off 5 bases at V and 2 bases at J, with 9 bases between the two ends.

A few counts support this clone. The chain recombines TRBV10-3 with TRBJ2-5; 8 bases line up with TRBD2. Germline V CDR1 and CDR2: ENHRY, SYGVKD. V was pared by 4 bases and J by 5 bases, with 9 bases of the junction left unmatched. The CDR3 covers 15 residues. CDR3 sequence: CAISVSGGPAETQYF. The CDR3 DNA reads TGTGCCATCAGTGTATCGGGGGGGCCCGCGGAGACCCAGTACTTC.

The chain uses TRBV18 and TRBJ1-2; 7 positions match TRBD1. Unmatched junction bases numbered 6, after V lost 5 bases and J lost 0 bases. Germline V gives CDR1 KGHSH, CDR2 LQKENI. This CDR3 spans 15 amino acids. Written as DNA, the CDR3 is TGTGCCAGCTCATCGACAGGGCCAACTAACTATGGCTACACCTTC. This sequence encodes CASSSTGPTNYGYTF.

The V and J genes are TRBV5-1 and TRBJ1-2; D gene unclear. Trimming cost V 4 bases and J 4 bases, with 11 bases left between them. This CDR3 is 13 amino acids long. Per the germline V gene, CDR1 is SGHRS and CDR2 is YFSETQ. The CDR3 reads CASSQDLSYGYTF. Here the CDR3 DNA reads TGCGCCAGCAGCCAGGACTTGAGCTATGGCTACACCTTC. The full variable domain, its missing parts supplied by reference TRBV5-1 and TRBJ1-2, is KAGVTQTPRYLIKTRGQQVTLSCSPISGHRSVSWYQQTPGQGLQFLFEYFSETQRNKGNFPGRFSGRQFSNSRSEMNVSTLELGDSALYLCASSQDLSYGYTFGSGTRLTVV.